Below, 29 T cell receptor beta chains from the same sample are listed, as sequenced in a study of T cell responses to AZD1222 COVID-19 vaccine. Sequencing was performed with immunoSEQ multiplex PCR; in TCRdb, only in-frame clones are kept and a portion is missing. Of about 100,000 clones in the sample, 85% to 90% were seen once. The sequences come from peripheral blood, collected on day 0 of AZD1222 vaccination. The receptor set was obtained from an adult in good health.

The table lists this clone with a few counts. The CDR3 is CASSLAGVNTGELFF. The CDR3 DNA is TGTGCCAGCAGCTTAGCGGGGGTGAACACCGGGGAGCTGTTTTTT. This chain joins TRBV11-2 and TRBJ2-2; tentatively, D is TRBD2 (6 bases). This CDR3 comprises 15 residues. The germline CDR1 and CDR2 sequences are SGHAT and FQNNGV. V was clipped by 1 base and J by 1 base, with 7 bases between them.

This chain links TRBV4-3 with TRBJ1-4; TRBD1 might be the D (5 bases). The CDR3 runs 16 residues. Germline CDR1 and CDR2: LGHNA and YSLEER. V was shortened by 3 bases and J by 4 bases, with 15 bases between the two germline ends. The CDR3 sequence: CASSQRVAGSNEKLFF. The DNA of the CDR3 is TGCGCCAGCAGCCAGCGGGTGGCAGGGAGTAATGAAAAACTGTTTTTT.

The rearrangement links TRBV24-1 to TRBJ1-2; D is ambiguous. Between the trimmed V and J ends, which lost 4 bases and 4 bases, there was a span of 12 bases. The CDR3 totals 14 residues. CDR1 is KGHDR, CDR2 SFDVKD, per germline. In DNA, the CDR3 is TGTGCCACCAGTGACCCCGGTTTAGGCTATGGCTACACCTTC. Translating it yields CATSDPGLGYGYTF.

V gene TRBV3-1 (or the pseudogene TRBV3-2) combines with J gene TRBJ2-2; D not certain. V gave up 0 bases and J gave up 6 bases, with 8 bases separating them. Germline loops: CDR1 LGHDT, CDR2 YNNKEL (reference sequence). The CDR3 spans 14 residues. Written as DNA, the CDR3 is TGTGCCAGCAGCCAAGAAATCGGTCCCGGGGAGCTGTTTTTT. Translated: CASSQEIGPGELFF.

The chain carries TRBV11-3 and TRBJ2-1, with D possibly matching TRBD1 (7 bases). Trimming stripped 3 bases from V and 8 bases from J, with 17 bases between. The CDR3 extends over 15 amino acids. Germline values: CDR1 SGHNT, CDR2 YENEEA. The CDR3 DNA reads TGTGCCAGCAGCTTTGGGCAGGGGGGTAGTGATGAGCAGTTCTTC. It translates to CASSFGQGGSDEQFF. The entire variable domain, with the rest obtained from reference TRBV11-3 and TRBJ2-1, is as follows: EAGVVQSPRYKIIEKKQPVAFWCNPISGHNTLYWYLQNLGQGPELLIRYENEEAVDDSQLPKDRFSAERLKGVDSTLKIQPAELGDSAVYLCASSFGQGGSDEQFFGPGTRLTVL.

The chain links TRBV7-3 to TRBJ2-3, with 7 bases lining up with TRBD2. The CDR3 is 15 residues long. The germline V gene encodes CDR1 SGHTA and CDR2 FQGTGA. The trim removed 5 bases at V and 3 bases at J, leaving 8 bases unmatched. The CDR3 region is CASSPGLLGTDTQYF. DNA of the CDR3: TGTGCCAGCAGCCCGGGACTACTTGGAACAGATACGCAGTATTTT.

The chain carries TRBV23-1 and TRBJ1-4, with D possibly being TRBD1 (5 bases). TRBV23-1 is filed as an ORF, its function uncertain. V dropped 6 bases and J dropped 8 bases, with 16 bases sitting between them. The CDR3 has 14 residues. The CDR3 region is CASSPWGVEEKLFF. DNA of the CDR3: TGCGCCAGCAGCCCCTGGGGGGTTGAGGAAAAACTGTTTTTT.

The rearrangement links TRBV5-4 to TRBJ1-2; TRBD1 aligns across 9 bases. The CDR3 consists of 14 residues. The V and J ends lost 4 bases and 7 bases, in that order; junction bases with no gene match: 8. Germline loops: CDR1 SGHNT, CDR2 YYREEE (reference sequence). CDR3 sequence (DNA): TGTGCCAGCAGCCAGATTACAGGGGGCGTTGGCTACACCTTC. Translating it yields CASSQITGGVGYTF.

The chain employs TRBV9 and TRBJ2-2; TRBD1 or TRBD2 may be the D gene (5 bases each). The CDR3 runs 15 residues. Trimming cost V 2 bases and J 5 bases, with 13 bases left between them. The germline CDR1 and CDR2 sequences are SGDLS and YYNGEE. The CDR3 here is CASSVGTPGTGELFF. CDR3 in DNA: TGTGCCAGCAGCGTCGGGACCCCCGGGACCGGGGAGCTGTTTTTT.

The chain uses TRBV21-1 and TRBJ1-3. TRBV21-1 is deemed a pseudogene. The CDR3 loop spans 16 amino acids. CDR3 sequence: CASSNRRDALGNTIYF. CDR3 sequence (DNA): TGTGCCAGCAGCAATAGGCGGGACGCGTTGGGAAACACCATATATTTT.

The rearrangement joins TRBV19 to TRBJ1-6; 7 nucleotides align to TRBD1. V lost 7 bases to trimming and J lost 7 bases; unmatched junction nucleotides: 13. Germline V gives CDR1 LNHDA, CDR2 SQIVND (reference sequence). The CDR3 runs to 16 residues. The CDR3 DNA is TGTGCCAGTACCCCTGGGTCGGGACAGCTGAATTCACCCCTCCACTTT. Amino acid sequence: CASTPGSGQLNSPLHF.

The chain joins TRBV28 to TRBJ1-4, with D unclear. The CDR3 is made up of 14 amino acids. In germline, CDR1 is MDHEN, CDR2 SYDVKM. With 3 bases removed from V and 0 bases from J, the gap between germline ends came to 5 bases. In nucleotides, the CDR3 is TGTGCCAGCAGTTTCGTTGCAACTAATGAAAAACTGTTTTTT. It yields the protein CASSFVATNEKLFF.

The chain is built from TRBV19 and TRBJ1-2, with 10 bases identical to TRBD1. The CDR3 consists of 14 residues. The trim removed 4 bases at V and 7 bases at J, leaving 6 bases unmatched. Germline-derived CDR1 and CDR2 are LNHDA and SQIVND (reference sequence). The CDR3 loop is CASSNRDRGGGYTF. Here the CDR3 DNA reads TGTGCCAGTAGTAACCGGGACAGGGGAGGTGGCTACACCTTC.

This CDR3 is CASSRDRVDTEAFF. The CDR3 DNA is TGTGCCAGCAGCAGGGACAGGGTGGACACTGAAGCTTTCTTT. The rearrangement links TRBV6-5 to TRBJ1-1; 9 bases line up with TRBD1. The CDR3 runs 14 residues. Germline V gene lookup returns CDR1 MNHEY and CDR2 SVGAGI. V dropped 6 bases and J dropped 3; count of bases not matched to a gene: 5.

Concerning this clone itself: The same CDR3 can be traced to other DNA sequences in this sample. J is TRBJ1-1 and V is TRBV24-1, with a possible D match to TRBD1 (5 bases). Germline CDR1 and CDR2: KGHDR and SFDVKD. Trimming removed 7 bases at V and 7 bases at J, with 9 bases between. The CDR3 loop spans 11 amino acids. CDR3 protein: CATRRGDEAFF. The CDR3 DNA reads TGTGCCACCAGGAGAGGGGATGAAGCTTTCTTT.

This chain links TRBV7-8 with TRBJ2-3; 7 bases line up with TRBD1. J was trimmed by 2 bases and V by 5 bases; bases with no gene match: 10. CDR3 length: 16 residues. Germline values: CDR1 SGHVS, CDR2 FQNEAQ. This CDR3 reads CASSRWGQLDTDTQYF. The CDR3 nucleotides are TGTGCCAGCAGCAGATGGGGACAGCTTGACACAGATACGCAGTATTTT.

This clone came up a few times. The CDR3 here is CASSYSNEQFF. The CDR3, as DNA: TGTGCCAGCTCCTACTCGAATGAGCAGTTCTTC. The chain joins TRBV9 to TRBJ2-1; D unclear. The germline gives CDR1 SGDLS, CDR2 YYNGEE. This CDR3 contains 11 residues. V was cut by 7 bases and J by 7 bases, with 9 bases left in between.

The genes are TRBV7-3 and TRBJ2-2; 7 nucleotides align to TRBD1. This CDR3 is built from 14 residues. V dropped 3 bases and J dropped 7; count of bases not matched to a gene: 5. The germline V gene encodes CDR1 SGHTA and CDR2 FQGTGA. The CDR3 reads CASSFEGAGGELFF. The CDR3 bases are TGTGCCAGCAGCTTCGAGGGGGCGGGCGGGGAGCTGTTTTTT.

This clone was recorded only once. The chain's CDR3 is CASVSGGYQETQYF. In DNA form, the CDR3 reads TGTGCCAGCGTTTCGGGGGGGTACCAAGAGACCCAGTACTTC. The rearrangement links TRBV21-1 to TRBJ2-5; the table's D call, TRBD2, has no DNA check behind it. TRBV21-1 is recorded as a pseudogene. This CDR3 contains 14 residues.

The table lists this clone with a count of one. The chain employs TRBV7-9 and TRBJ2-1; possibly TRBD1 for D (6 bases). This CDR3 has 15 amino acids. Trimming cost V 5 bases and J 3 bases, with 14 bases left between them. Germline values: CDR1 SEHNR, CDR2 FQNEAQ (reference sequence). The CDR3 nucleotides read TGTGCCAGCAGCCCAGCGGACAGAAGCTACAATGAGCAGTTCTTC. Residues: CASSPADRSYNEQFF.

V and J are TRBV5-6 and TRBJ1-1; D gene uncertain. This CDR3 has 13 residues. Trimming cost V 0 bases and J 10 bases, with 13 bases left between them. CDR1 and CDR2 from the germline V gene are SGHDT and YYEEEE. The CDR3 nucleotides read TGTGCCAGCAGCTTGGCCTATGAAGGCATAGCTTTCTTT. Protein: CASSLAYEGIAFF.

This chain links TRBV7-2 with TRBJ1-2; 9 positions agree with TRBD1. CDR1 is SGHTA and CDR2 is FQGNSA in the germline V gene. There are 16 residues in the CDR3. V was clipped by 5 bases and J by 6 bases; unmatched bases: 13. The CDR3 DNA reads as TGTGCCAGCAGCCGCCTTCTCGGACAGGGGAGGGATGGCTACACCTTC. As protein: CASSRLLGQGRDGYTF.

This chain connects TRBV19 to TRBJ1-2, with D possibly TRBD1 on 6 matching bases. There are 12 residues in the CDR3. V gave up 5 bases and J gave up 8 bases, with 12 bases separating them. Germline values: CDR1 LNHDA, CDR2 SQIVND (reference sequence). The CDR3 DNA reads as TGTGCCAGTAGTCCGCAGACAGGCGGCTACACCTTC. This encodes CASSPQTGGYTF.

The chain combines TRBV6-2 or TRBV6-3 with TRBJ1-1; D remains unclear. Per the germline V gene, CDR1 is MNHEY and CDR2 is SVGEGT. Deletions cut 5 bases from V and 6 bases from J, with 16 bases between. The CDR3 totals 14 residues. CDR3 sequence (DNA): TGTGCCAGCAGTCGTCCGGGCCGGTCCCCTGAAGCTTTCTTT. It is translated as CASSRPGRSPEAFF.

Notes on this clone: The same CDR3 is also encoded by other DNA sequences in this sample. The genes are TRBV5-4 and TRBJ1-1, with TRBD1 matching 7 bases. Germline-derived CDR1 and CDR2 are SGHNT and YYREEE (reference sequence). The CDR3 loop spans 13 amino acids. V gave up 5 bases and J gave up 1 base; unmatched junction bases: 2. CDR3 bases: TGTGCCAGCAGTCGGGACAGGAACACTGAAGCTTTCTTT. It specifies CASSRDRNTEAFF.

The genes are TRBV28 and TRBJ1-1; D remains ambiguous. Germline lookup yields CDR1 MDHEN and CDR2 SYDVKM. This CDR3 has 11 amino acids. The V gene lost 6 bases and the J gene lost 4 bases, with 6 bases spanning the gap. CDR3 in DNA: TGTGCCAGCAGCCGCCCCACTGAAGCTTTCTTT. Residues: CASSRPTEAFF.

This chain uses TRBV9 with TRBJ2-4, with D unresolved. CDR1 is SGDLS and CDR2 is YYNGEE in the germline V gene. The CDR3 totals 15 residues. The germline V and J ends were trimmed by 0 bases and 0 bases, with 7 bases remaining between them. The DNA for the CDR3 is TGTGCCAGCAGCGTAGCTACGGGAGCCAAAAACATTCAGTACTTC. It translates to CASSVATGAKNIQYF.

This chain uses TRBV24-1 with TRBJ2-4; D is unclear. The CDR3 is 15 residues long. Germline CDR1 is KGHDR and CDR2 is SFDVKD. Between the trimmed V and J ends, which lost 7 bases and 1 base, there was a span of 13 bases. DNA for the CDR3: TGTGCCACCAGGGGCGGACCGCGTGCCAAAAACATTCAGTACTTC. Its protein is CATRGGPRAKNIQYF.

This chain links TRBV5-1 with TRBJ1-1; no definite D call. Germline CDR1 reads SGHRS; CDR2 reads YFSETQ. V lost 4 bases and J lost 1, with 11 bases in between. The CDR3 length is 14 residues. The CDR3 loop reads CASSPRNRNTEAFF. As DNA, the CDR3 is TGCGCCAGCAGCCCGAGAAACAGGAACACTGAAGCTTTCTTT.